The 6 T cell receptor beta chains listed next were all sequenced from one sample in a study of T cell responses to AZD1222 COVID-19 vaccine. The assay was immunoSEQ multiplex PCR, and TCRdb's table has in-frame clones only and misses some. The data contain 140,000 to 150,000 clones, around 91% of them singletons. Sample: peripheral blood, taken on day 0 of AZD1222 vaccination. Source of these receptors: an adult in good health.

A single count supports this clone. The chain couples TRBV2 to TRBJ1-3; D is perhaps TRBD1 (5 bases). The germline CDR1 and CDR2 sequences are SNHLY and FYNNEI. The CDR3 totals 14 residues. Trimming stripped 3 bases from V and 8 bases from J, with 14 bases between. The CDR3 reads CASSDRRGWDTIYF. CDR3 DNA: TGTGCCAGCAGTGATAGGAGGGGTTGGGACACCATATATTTT.

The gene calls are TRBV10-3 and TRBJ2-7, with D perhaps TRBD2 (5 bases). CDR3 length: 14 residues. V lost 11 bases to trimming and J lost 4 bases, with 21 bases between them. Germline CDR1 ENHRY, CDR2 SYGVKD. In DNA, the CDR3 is TGTGCCGTCACAACGGGAACCGGGGTTTACGAGCAGTACTTC. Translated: CAVTTGTGVYEQYF.

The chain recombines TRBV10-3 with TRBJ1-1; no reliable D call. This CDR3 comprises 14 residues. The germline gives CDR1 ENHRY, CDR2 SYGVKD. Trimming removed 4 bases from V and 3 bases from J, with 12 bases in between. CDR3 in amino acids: CAISGRRVDTEAFF. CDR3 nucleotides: TGTGCCATCAGTGGGCGGCGGGTGGACACTGAAGCTTTCTTT.

The CDR3 spells CASSEATSGNTIYF. CDR3 nucleotides: TGTGCCAGCAGTGAAGCCACCTCTGGAAACACCATATATTTT. The chain recombines TRBV6-1 with TRBJ1-3; D unclear. With 0 bases removed from V and 0 bases from J, the gap between germline ends came to 3 bases. The CDR3 runs to 14 residues. CDR1 is MNHNS and CDR2 is SASEGT in the germline V gene.

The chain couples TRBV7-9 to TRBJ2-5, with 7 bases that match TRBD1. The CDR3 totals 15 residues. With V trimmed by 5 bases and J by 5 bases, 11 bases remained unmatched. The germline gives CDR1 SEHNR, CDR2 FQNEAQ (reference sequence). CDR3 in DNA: TGTGCCAGCAGCCCCCCTACAGGGGATAGGGAGACCCAGTACTTC. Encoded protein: CASSPPTGDRETQYF.

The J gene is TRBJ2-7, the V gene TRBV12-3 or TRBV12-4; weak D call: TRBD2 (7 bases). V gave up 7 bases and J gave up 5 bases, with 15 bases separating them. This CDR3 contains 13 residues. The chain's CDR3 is CASTQGRDNEQYF. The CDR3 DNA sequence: TGTGCCAGCACCCAGGGGAGGGACAACGAGCAGTACTTC.